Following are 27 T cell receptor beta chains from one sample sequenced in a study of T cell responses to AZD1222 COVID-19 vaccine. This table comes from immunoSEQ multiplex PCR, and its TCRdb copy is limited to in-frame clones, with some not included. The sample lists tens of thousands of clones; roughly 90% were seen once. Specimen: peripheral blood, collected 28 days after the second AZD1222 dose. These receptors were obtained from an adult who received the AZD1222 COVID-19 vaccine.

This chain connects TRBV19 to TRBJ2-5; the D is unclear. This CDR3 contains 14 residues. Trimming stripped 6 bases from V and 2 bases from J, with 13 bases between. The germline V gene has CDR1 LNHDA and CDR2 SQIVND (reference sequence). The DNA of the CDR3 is TGTGCCAGTAGCCTTGGCGTCGGACAAGAGACCCAGTACTTC. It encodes CASSLGVGQETQYF. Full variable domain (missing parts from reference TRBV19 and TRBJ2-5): DGGITQSPKYLFRKEGQNVTLSCEQNLNHDAMYWYRQDPGQGLRLIYYSQIVNDFQKGDIAEGYSVSREKKESFPLTVTSAQKNPTAFYLCASSLGVGQETQYFGPGTRLLVL.

In DNA, the CDR3 is TGTGCCATCAGTGAGTCTGCAGTTTTACGTGGCTACACCTTC. It specifies CAISESAVLRGYTF. This chain connects TRBV10-3 to TRBJ1-2, with unresolved D. Germline values: CDR1 ENHRY, CDR2 SYGVKD. V lost 0 bases, J lost 7 bases, and 12 bases lay in between. This CDR3 has 14 amino acids.

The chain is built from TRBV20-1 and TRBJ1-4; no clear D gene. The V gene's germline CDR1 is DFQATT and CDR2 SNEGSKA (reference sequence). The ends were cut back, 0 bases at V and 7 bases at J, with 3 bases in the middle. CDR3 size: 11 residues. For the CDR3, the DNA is TGCAGTGCTAGAGAGGTTGAAAAACTGTTTTTT. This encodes CSAREVEKLFF.

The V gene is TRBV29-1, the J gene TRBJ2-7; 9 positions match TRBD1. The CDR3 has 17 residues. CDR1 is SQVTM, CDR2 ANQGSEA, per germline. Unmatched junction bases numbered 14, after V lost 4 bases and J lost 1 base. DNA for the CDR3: TGCAGCGTTGTTCCTTTTTATTTCGGGACAGGGTCCTACGAGCAGTACGTC. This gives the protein CSVVPFYFGTGSYEQYV.

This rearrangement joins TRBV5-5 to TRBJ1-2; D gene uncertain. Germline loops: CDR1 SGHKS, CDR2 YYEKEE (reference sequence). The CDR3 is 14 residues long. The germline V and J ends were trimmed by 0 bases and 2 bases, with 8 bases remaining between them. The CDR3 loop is CASSLASGNYGYTF. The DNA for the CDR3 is TGTGCCAGCAGCTTGGCGTCGGGGAACTATGGCTACACCTTC.

The CDR3 DNA follows: TGTGCCAGCGAAACAGGGGGCCCCGGTACCTACGAGCAGTACTTC. Translated, it gives CASETGGPGTYEQYF. V usage is TRBV28 and J usage is TRBJ2-7, with 9 bases fitting TRBD1. Germline CDR1 is MDHEN and CDR2 is SYDVKM. The junction had 10 bases not matched to a gene; V was cut back by 8 bases and J by 2 bases. There are 15 residues in the CDR3.

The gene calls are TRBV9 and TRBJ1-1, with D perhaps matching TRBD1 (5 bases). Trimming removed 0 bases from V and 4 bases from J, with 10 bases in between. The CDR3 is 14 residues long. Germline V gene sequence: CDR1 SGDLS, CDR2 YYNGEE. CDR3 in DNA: TGTGCCAGCAGCGTAGGGCCGGGGGGCACTGAAGCTTTCTTT. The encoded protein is CASSVGPGGTEAFF.

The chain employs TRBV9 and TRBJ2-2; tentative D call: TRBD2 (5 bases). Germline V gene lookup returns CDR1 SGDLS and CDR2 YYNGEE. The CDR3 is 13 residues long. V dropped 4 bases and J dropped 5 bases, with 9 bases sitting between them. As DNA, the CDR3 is TGTGCCAGCAGCCCCGGAGGAACCGGGGAGCTGTTTTTT. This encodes CASSPGGTGELFF.

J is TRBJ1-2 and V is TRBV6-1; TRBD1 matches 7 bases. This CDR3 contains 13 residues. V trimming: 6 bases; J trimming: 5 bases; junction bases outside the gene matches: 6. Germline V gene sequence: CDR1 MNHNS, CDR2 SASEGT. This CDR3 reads CASRGTDHYGYTF. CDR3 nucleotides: TGTGCCAGCAGAGGGACAGACCATTATGGCTACACCTTC.

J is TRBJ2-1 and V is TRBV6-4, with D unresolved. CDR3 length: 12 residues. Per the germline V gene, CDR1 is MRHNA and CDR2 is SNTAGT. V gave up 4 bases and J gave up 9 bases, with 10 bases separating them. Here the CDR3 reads CASSVSGSEQFF. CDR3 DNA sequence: TGTGCCAGCAGTGTCAGTGGTAGTGAGCAGTTCTTC.

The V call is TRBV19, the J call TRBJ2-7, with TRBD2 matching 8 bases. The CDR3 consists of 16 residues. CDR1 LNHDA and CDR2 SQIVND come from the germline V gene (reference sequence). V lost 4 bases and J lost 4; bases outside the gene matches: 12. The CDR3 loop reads CASSTLTSAMVYEQYF. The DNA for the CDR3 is TGTGCCAGTAGTACATTGACTAGCGCGATGGTATACGAGCAGTACTTC.

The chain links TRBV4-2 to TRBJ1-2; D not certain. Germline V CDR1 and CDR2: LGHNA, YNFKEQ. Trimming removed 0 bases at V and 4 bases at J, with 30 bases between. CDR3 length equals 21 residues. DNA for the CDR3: TGTGCCAGCAGCCAAGATCTCGCGGATGGGGATTTGCGCTCTTCTCTCTATGGCTACACCTTC. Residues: CASSQDLADGDLRSSLYGYTF.

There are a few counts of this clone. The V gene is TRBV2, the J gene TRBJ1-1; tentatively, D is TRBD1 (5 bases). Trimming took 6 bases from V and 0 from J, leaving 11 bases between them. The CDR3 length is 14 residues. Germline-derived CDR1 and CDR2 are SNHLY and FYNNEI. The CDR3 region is CASRLTDMNTEAFF. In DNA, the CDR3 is TGTGCCAGCAGGCTGACAGACATGAACACTGAAGCTTTCTTT.

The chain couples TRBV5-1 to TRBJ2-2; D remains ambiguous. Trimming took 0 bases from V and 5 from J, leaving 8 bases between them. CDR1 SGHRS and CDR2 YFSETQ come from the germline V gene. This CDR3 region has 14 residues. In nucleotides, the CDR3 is TGCGCCAGCAGCTTGGAGTCACCAACCGGGGAGCTGTTTTTT. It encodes CASSLESPTGELFF.

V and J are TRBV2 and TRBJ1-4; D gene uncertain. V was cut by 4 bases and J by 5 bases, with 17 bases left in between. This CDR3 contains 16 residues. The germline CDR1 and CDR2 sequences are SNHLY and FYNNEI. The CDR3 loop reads CASSAQAFPMNEKLFF. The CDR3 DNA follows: TGTGCCAGCAGTGCTCAGGCGTTCCCTATGAATGAAAAACTGTTTTTT.

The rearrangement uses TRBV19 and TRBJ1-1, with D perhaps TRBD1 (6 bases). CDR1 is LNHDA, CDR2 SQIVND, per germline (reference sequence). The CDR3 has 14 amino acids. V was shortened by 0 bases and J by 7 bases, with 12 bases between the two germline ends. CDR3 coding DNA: TGTGCCAGTAGTATAGATCTAGGGGGAAGTGAAGCTTTCTTT. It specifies CASSIDLGGSEAFF.

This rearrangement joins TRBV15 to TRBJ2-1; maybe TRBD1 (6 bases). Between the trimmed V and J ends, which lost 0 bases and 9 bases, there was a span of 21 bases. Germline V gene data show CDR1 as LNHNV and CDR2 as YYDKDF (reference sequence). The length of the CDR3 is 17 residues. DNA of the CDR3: TGTGCCACCAGCAGAGAGGGGGCCCGGAACCCGCGGAGTGAGCAGTTCTTC. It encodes CATSREGARNPRSEQFF. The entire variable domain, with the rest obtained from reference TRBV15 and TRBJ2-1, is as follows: DAMVIQNPRYQVTQFGKPVTLSCSQTLNHNVMYWYQQKSSQAPKLLFHYYDKDFNNEADTPDNFQSRRPNTSFCFLDIRSPGLGDTAMYLCATSREGARNPRSEQFFGPGTRLTVL.

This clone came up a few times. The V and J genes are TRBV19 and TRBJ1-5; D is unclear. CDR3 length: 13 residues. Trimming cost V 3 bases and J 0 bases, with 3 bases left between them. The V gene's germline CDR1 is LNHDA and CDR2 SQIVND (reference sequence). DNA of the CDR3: TGTGCCAGTAGTATCTCTAGCAATCAGCCCCAGCATTTT. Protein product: CASSISSNQPQHF.

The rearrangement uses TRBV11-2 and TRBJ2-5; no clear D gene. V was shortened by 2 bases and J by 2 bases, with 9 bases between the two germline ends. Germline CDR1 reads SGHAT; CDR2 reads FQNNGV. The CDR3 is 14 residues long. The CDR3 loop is CASSLQQIQETQYF. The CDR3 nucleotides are TGTGCCAGCAGCTTACAACAGATACAAGAGACCCAGTACTTC.

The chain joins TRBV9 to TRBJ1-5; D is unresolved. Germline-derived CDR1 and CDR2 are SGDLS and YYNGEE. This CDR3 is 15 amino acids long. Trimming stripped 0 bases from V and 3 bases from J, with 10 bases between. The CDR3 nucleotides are TGTGCCAGCAGCGTAGACCAGAGGTCCAATCAGCCCCAGCATTTT. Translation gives CASSVDQRSNQPQHF. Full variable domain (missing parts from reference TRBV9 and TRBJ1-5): DSGVTQTPKHLITATGQRVTLRCSPRSGDLSVYWYQQSLDQGLQFLIQYYNGEERAKGNILERFSAQQFPDLHSELNLSSLELGDSALYFCASSVDQRSNQPQHFGDGTRLSIL.

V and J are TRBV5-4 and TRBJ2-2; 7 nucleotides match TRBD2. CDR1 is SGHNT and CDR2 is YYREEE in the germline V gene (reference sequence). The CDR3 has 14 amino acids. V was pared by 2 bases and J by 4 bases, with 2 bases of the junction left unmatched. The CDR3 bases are TGTGCCAGCAGCTTCCGGGAGGCCACCGGGGAGCTGTTTTTT. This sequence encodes CASSFREATGELFF.

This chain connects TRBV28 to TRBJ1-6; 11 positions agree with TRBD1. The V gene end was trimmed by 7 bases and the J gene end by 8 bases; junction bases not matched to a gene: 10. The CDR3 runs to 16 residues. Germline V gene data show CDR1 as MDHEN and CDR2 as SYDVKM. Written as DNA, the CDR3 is TGTGCCAGCATCGGGACAGGGGGAGGTTGGTATTCACCCCTCCACTTT. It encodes CASIGTGGGWYSPLHF.

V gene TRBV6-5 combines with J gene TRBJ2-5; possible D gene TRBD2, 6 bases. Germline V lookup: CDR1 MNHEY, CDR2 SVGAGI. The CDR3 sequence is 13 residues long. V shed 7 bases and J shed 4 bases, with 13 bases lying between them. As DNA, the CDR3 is TGTGCCAGCACGGGGGTGAGTGGAGAGACCCAGTACTTC. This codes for CASTGVSGETQYF.

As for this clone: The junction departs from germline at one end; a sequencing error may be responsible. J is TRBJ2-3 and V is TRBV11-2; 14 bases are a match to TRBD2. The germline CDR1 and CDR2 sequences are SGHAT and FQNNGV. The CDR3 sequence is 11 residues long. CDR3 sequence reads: CASSLGLAGVF. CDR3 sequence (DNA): TGTGCCAGCAGCTTGGGACTAGCGGGGGTTTTT. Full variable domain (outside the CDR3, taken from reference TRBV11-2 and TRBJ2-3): EAGVAQSPRYKIIEKRQSVAFWCNPISGHATLYWYQQILGQGPKLLIQFQNNGVVDDSQLPKDRFSAERLKGVDSTLKIQPAKLEDSAVYLCASSLGLAGVFGPGTRLTVL.

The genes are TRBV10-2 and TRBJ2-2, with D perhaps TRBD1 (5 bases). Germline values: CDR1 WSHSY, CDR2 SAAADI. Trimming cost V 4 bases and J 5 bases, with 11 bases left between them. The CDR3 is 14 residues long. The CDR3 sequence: CASSGDSRTGELFF. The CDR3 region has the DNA TGCGCCAGCAGTGGTGACAGCCGGACCGGGGAGCTGTTTTTT.

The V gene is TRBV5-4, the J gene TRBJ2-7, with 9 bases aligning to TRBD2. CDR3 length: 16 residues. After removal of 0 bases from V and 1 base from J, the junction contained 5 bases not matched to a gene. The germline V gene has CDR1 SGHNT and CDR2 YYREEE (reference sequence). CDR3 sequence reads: CASSLARAGGSYEQYF. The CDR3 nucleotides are TGTGCCAGCAGCTTGGCCCGGGCGGGGGGGTCCTACGAGCAGTACTTC.

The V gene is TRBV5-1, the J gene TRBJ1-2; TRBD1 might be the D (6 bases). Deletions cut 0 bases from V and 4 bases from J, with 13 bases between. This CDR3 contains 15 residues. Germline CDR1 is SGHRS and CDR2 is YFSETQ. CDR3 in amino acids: CASSLAAQGSYGYTF. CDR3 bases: TGCGCCAGCAGCTTGGCCGCTCAGGGGAGCTATGGCTACACCTTC.